Shown below are 27 T cell receptor beta chains from a single sample sequenced in a study of early T cells in non-severe SARS-CoV-2 infection. TCRdb reprocessed the 5' RACE reads via MiXCR and lists one record per CDR3 protein. Of 56,000 or so distinct CDR3 sequences listed, 8% to 10% were seen once; the top ten hold approximately 4.6%. The sequenced sample was whole blood. These receptor sequences come from an adult who was a healthcare worker with PCR-confirmed SARS-CoV-2 infection or an uninfected control (not recorded which).

This clonotype came up a few times. The chain is built from TRBV7-8 and TRBJ2-7; 10 bases align to TRBD2. Per germline, CDR1 SGHVS and CDR2 FQNEAQ. CDR3 length: 18 residues. The V gene end was trimmed by 0 bases and the J gene end by 5 bases; junction bases not matched to a gene: 13. The CDR3 sequence is CASSLALAIAGGRDEQYF. The DNA for the CDR3 is TGTGCCAGCAGCTTAGCGTTAGCTATAGCGGGAGGCAGAGACGAGCAGTACTTC.

This rearrangement joins TRBV9 to TRBJ2-3; D gene ambiguous. Germline V gene lookup returns CDR1 SGDLS and CDR2 YYNGEE. This CDR3 comprises 13 residues. V was shortened by 4 bases and J by 3 bases, with 9 bases between the two germline ends. This CDR3 reads CASSLEKTDTQYF. CDR3 bases: TGTGCCAGCAGCCTAGAAAAGACAGATACGCAGTATTTT.

The chain joins TRBV7-8 to TRBJ2-2; TRBD2 agrees at 7 bases. V was clipped by 4 bases and J by 3 bases; unmatched bases: 8. The germline V gene encodes CDR1 SGHVS and CDR2 FQNEAQ. The CDR3 has 16 amino acids. The CDR3 sequence: CASSSTGGSDTGELFF. The CDR3 nucleotides are TGTGCCAGCAGCTCTACCGGCGGGAGTGACACCGGGGAGCTGTTTTTT.

The chain is built from TRBV5-1 and TRBJ1-2; D not certain. Germline V gene data show CDR1 as SGHRS and CDR2 as YFSETQ. V lost 0 bases and J 4 bases, leaving 10 bases between the germline ends. There are 14 residues in the CDR3. This chain's CDR3 is CASSLAPGRYGYTF. In DNA, the CDR3 is TGCGCCAGCAGCTTGGCCCCCGGGCGCTATGGCTACACCTTC. The whole variable domain, filled in from reference TRBV5-1 and TRBJ1-2, reads KAGVTQTPRYLIKTRGQQVTLSCSPISGHRSVSWYQQTPGQGLQFLFEYFSETQRNKGNFPGRFSGRQFSNSRSEMNVSTLELGDSALYLCASSLAPGRYGYTFGSGTRLTVV.

This chain uses TRBV2 with TRBJ2-7; maybe TRBD2 (6 bases). CDR3 length: 14 amino acids. Germline CDR1 SNHLY, CDR2 FYNNEI. Trimming removed 6 bases from V and 2 bases from J, with 14 bases in between. CDR3 sequence reads: CASRVQGLAYEQYF. The CDR3 region has the DNA TGTGCCAGCAGGGTGCAGGGACTTGCCTACGAGCAGTACTTC.

The chain combines TRBV20-1 with TRBJ2-3, with 7 bases fitting TRBD1. Germline CDR1 DFQATT, CDR2 SNEGSKA (reference sequence). The trim removed 1 base at V and 2 bases at J, leaving 6 bases unmatched. The CDR3 spans 15 residues. Here the CDR3 DNA reads TGCAGTGCTAGAGTCGGCGACAGGGCCACAGATACGCAGTATTTT. It yields the protein CSARVGDRATDTQYF.

This clonotype was seen many times. This chain links TRBV20-1 with TRBJ1-1, with D possibly TRBD1 on 6 matching bases. Germline loops: CDR1 DFQATT, CDR2 SNEGSKA (reference sequence). Trimming cost V 0 bases and J 1 base, with 9 bases left between them. The CDR3 runs to 14 residues. In nucleotides, the CDR3 is TGCAGTGCTAGAGACAGGGGAGAGAACACTGAAGCTTTCTTT. Protein sequence: CSARDRGENTEAFF.

The gene calls are TRBV20-1 and TRBJ2-1; unclear D gene. V gave up 1 base and J gave up 7 bases, with 8 bases separating them. The germline V gene has CDR1 DFQATT and CDR2 SNEGSKA (reference sequence). This CDR3 has 12 residues. Here the CDR3 reads CSARVGYNEQFF. The CDR3 DNA reads TGCAGTGCTAGAGTCGGGTATAATGAGCAGTTCTTC.

The rearrangement uses TRBV7-2 and TRBJ2-3; TRBD1 is a possible D gene (5 bases). V lost 1 base, J lost 5 bases, and 10 bases lay in between. CDR1 and CDR2 (germline): SGHTA, FQGNSA. The CDR3 covers 14 residues. The DNA of the CDR3 is TGTGCCAGCAGCTTAGTCAGGGCTGGAGATACGCAGTATTTT. Encoded protein: CASSLVRAGDTQYF.

This clonotype was recorded at least ten times. The chain uses TRBV6-6 and TRBJ2-6; D assignment may be TRBD1 or TRBD2 (6 bases each). Germline CDR1 reads MNHNY; CDR2 reads SVGAGI (reference sequence). V was cut by 5 bases and J by 0 bases, with 20 bases left in between. This CDR3 contains 19 residues. CDR3: CASSTNILGGGSGANVLTF. The CDR3 nucleotides read TGTGCCAGCAGTACAAACATACTAGGGGGAGGCTCTGGGGCCAACGTCCTGACTTTC.

V usage is TRBV7-8 and J usage is TRBJ2-1, with D possibly TRBD2 on 7 matching bases. The CDR3 totals 15 residues. Trimming took 5 bases from V and 8 from J, leaving 19 bases between them. The germline gives CDR1 SGHVS, CDR2 FQNEAQ. CDR3 region: CASSRVAGAEDEQFF. CDR3 in DNA: TGTGCCAGCAGCCGAGTCGCGGGGGCTGAGGATGAGCAGTTCTTC.

This clonotype was found a few times. This chain connects TRBV9 to TRBJ2-1; 8 bases are a match to TRBD2. The V gene end was trimmed by 0 bases and the J gene end by 10 bases; junction bases not matched to a gene: 3. The germline CDR1 and CDR2 sequences are SGDLS and YYNGEE. CDR3 length: 13 residues. CDR3 nucleotides: TGTGCCAGCAGCGTAGCAGCGGGAGTCGAGCAGTTCTTC. Protein: CASSVAAGVEQFF. The whole variable domain, remainder taken from reference TRBV9 and TRBJ2-1, is DSGVTQTPKHLITATGQRVTLRCSPRSGDLSVYWYQQSLDQGLQFLIQYYNGEERAKGNILERFSAQQFPDLHSELNLSSLELGDSALYFCASSVAAGVEQFFGPGTRLTVL.

This clonotype was counted at least ten times. J is TRBJ2-3 and V is TRBV10-1; TRBD1 agrees at 8 bases. This CDR3 comprises 15 residues. Germline CDR1 WNHNN, CDR2 SYGVQD (reference sequence). With V trimmed by 6 bases and J by 1 base, 6 bases remained unmatched. The CDR3 loop reads CASSKTGDGTDTQYF. The CDR3 nucleotides are TGCGCCAGCAGCAAGACAGGGGACGGCACAGATACGCAGTATTTT.

The V call is TRBV18, the J call TRBJ1-1; no clear D. CDR3 length: 13 residues. The germline V gene has CDR1 KGHSH and CDR2 LQKENI. V lost 1 base to trimming and J lost 1 base, with 4 bases between them. This CDR3 is CASSPQENTEAFF. In DNA, the CDR3 is TGTGCCAGCTCACCACAGGAGAACACTGAAGCTTTCTTT.

This clonotype was counted a few times. V gene TRBV4-1 combines with J gene TRBJ2-1; D may be TRBD2 (6 bases). The CDR3 is 12 amino acids. The germline V gene has CDR1 MGHRA and CDR2 YSYEKL. V was clipped by 6 bases and J by 8 bases, with 11 bases between them. The CDR3 DNA follows: TGCGCCAGCAGGGGACTTTCTGATGAGCAGTTCTTC. It encodes CASRGLSDEQFF.

This clonotype was seen a handful of times. The chain employs TRBV29-1 and TRBJ1-2, with D tentatively TRBD1 (5 bases). The CDR3 loop spans 13 amino acids. Germline V lookup: CDR1 SQVTM, CDR2 ANQGSEA. With 4 bases removed from V and 8 bases from J, the gap between germline ends came to 17 bases. CDR3 region: CSVARDSSGGYTF. For the CDR3, the DNA is TGCAGCGTTGCCCGGGACTCCTCAGGGGGCTACACCTTC. The full variable domain, with the rest looked up from reference TRBV29-1 and TRBJ1-2, is SAVISQKPSRDICQRGTSLTIQCQVDSQVTMMFWYRQQPGQSLTLIATANQGSEATYESGFVIDKFPISRPNLTFSTLTVSNMSPEDSSIYLCSVARDSSGGYTFGSGTRLTVV.

This sequence joins TRBV19 and TRBJ1-4; possible D gene TRBD1, 5 bases. The CDR3 is 14 amino acids. Germline loops: CDR1 LNHDA, CDR2 SQIVND (reference sequence). The V end lost 9 bases, the J end lost 4 bases, and 15 bases lay between the germline ends. The DNA for the CDR3 is TGTGCCAGCAGCGTAACAGGAGTTAATGAAAAACTGTTTTTT. Protein sequence: CASSVTGVNEKLFF.

This clonotype was counted ten times or more. This chain connects TRBV20-1 to TRBJ2-1, with D perhaps TRBD2 (5 bases). Germline CDR1 reads DFQATT; CDR2 reads SNEGSKA (reference sequence). Deletions cut 0 bases from V and 8 bases from J, with 11 bases between. The CDR3 has 13 residues. The CDR3 DNA follows: TGCAGTGCTAGAGATACTAGAGACCATGAGCAGTTCTTC. It codes for CSARDTRDHEQFF.

The rearrangement links TRBV25-1 to TRBJ2-2; no reliable D call. The CDR3 runs 13 residues. Trimming pared 2 bases from V and 6 bases from J, leaving 7 bases between. Looked up from germline, CDR1 is MGHDK and CDR2 is SYGVNS. Here the CDR3 reads CASSEVIAGELFF. CDR3 coding DNA: TGTGCCAGCAGTGAAGTTATCGCCGGGGAGCTGTTTTTT.

V gene TRBV7-2 combines with J gene TRBJ1-2; 7 bases are a match to TRBD1. V was clipped by 3 bases and J by 3 bases; unmatched bases: 4. The V gene's germline CDR1 is SGHTA and CDR2 FQGNSA. The CDR3 totals 14 residues. Here the CDR3 DNA reads TGTGCCAGCAGCTTCAATCAGGGGGACTATGGCTACACCTTC. Its translation: CASSFNQGDYGYTF.

The gene calls are TRBV5-1 and TRBJ2-7; D uncertain. Germline values: CDR1 SGHRS, CDR2 YFSETQ. Trimming stripped 4 bases from V and 5 bases from J, with 10 bases between. This CDR3 contains 12 residues. As DNA, the CDR3 is TGCGCCAGCAGCCCCCCCGGTGACGAGCAGTACTTC. This encodes CASSPPGDEQYF. The full variable domain, in which reference TRBV5-1 and TRBJ2-7 provide the parts outside the CDR3, is KAGVTQTPRYLIKTRGQQVTLSCSPISGHRSVSWYQQTPGQGLQFLFEYFSETQRNKGNFPGRFSGRQFSNSRSEMNVSTLELGDSALYLCASSPPGDEQYFGPGTRLTVT.

This clonotype was seen only a few times. The rearrangement joins TRBV10-3 to TRBJ2-3, with 8 bases matching TRBD1. CDR3 length: 16 residues. V lost 2 bases, J lost 5 bases, and 9 bases stayed unmatched. Germline V CDR1 and CDR2: ENHRY, SYGVKD. In DNA, the CDR3 is TGTGCCATCAGTGAGACTCGACAGGGGATGGGAGATACGCAGTATTTT. Amino acids: CAISETRQGMGDTQYF.

This clonotype was seen many times. The rearrangement links TRBV10-2 to TRBJ2-1; D unresolved. The V end lost 0 bases, the J end lost 6 bases, and 12 bases lay between the germline ends. The CDR3 is made up of 15 amino acids. Germline values: CDR1 WSHSY, CDR2 SAAADI. The CDR3 protein is CASSESILFGNEQFF. The CDR3 DNA reads as TGCGCCAGCAGTGAGTCGATTCTGTTTGGCAATGAGCAGTTCTTC.

There are many counts of this clonotype. The V and J genes are TRBV5-1 and TRBJ2-3, with 8 bases lining up with TRBD2. Losses at the gene ends were 1 base for V and 5 bases for J; bases not matched to a gene: 6. The CDR3 has 15 residues. Germline values: CDR1 SGHRS, CDR2 YFSETQ. The CDR3 DNA reads TGCGCCAGCAGCTTGCCAGCGGGAGACCGAGATACGCAGTATTTT. This encodes CASSLPAGDRDTQYF.

In its sample, this clonotype was seen many times. The chain joins TRBV7-9 to TRBJ2-3; maybe TRBD2 (5 bases). Germline V lookup: CDR1 SEHNR, CDR2 FQNEAQ (reference sequence). The CDR3 is 15 residues long. V was pared by 5 bases and J by 3 bases, with 15 bases between. CDR3 sequence reads: CASSAPGSSTDTQYF. As DNA, the CDR3 is TGTGCCAGCAGCGCTCCTGGGAGCTCGACAGATACGCAGTATTTT. Full variable domain (outside the CDR3, taken from reference TRBV7-9 and TRBJ2-3): DTGVSQNPRHKITKRGQNVTFRCDPISEHNRLYWYRQTLGQGPEFLTYFQNEAQLEKSRLLSDRFSAERPKGSFSTLEIQRTEQGDSAMYLCASSAPGSSTDTQYFGPGTRLTVL.

The chain's CDR3 is CASSFEGPLRGYTF. In DNA form, the CDR3 reads TGTGCCAGCAGCTTCGAGGGCCCTTTGAGAGGCTACACCTTC. This chain joins TRBV7-9 and TRBJ1-2; D uncertain. Trimming took off 3 bases at V and 8 bases at J, with 16 bases between the two ends. CDR3 length: 14 residues. CDR1 and CDR2 (germline): SEHNR, FQNEAQ (reference sequence).

This clonotype was detected many times. The chain combines TRBV20-1 with TRBJ2-3, with D unresolved. Trimming shortened V by 5 bases and J by 1 base, and 10 bases separated the two germline ends. Germline V CDR1 and CDR2: DFQATT, SNEGSKA (reference sequence). This CDR3 is 13 amino acids long. The CDR3 region is CSAHVGGTDTQYF. CDR3 sequence (DNA): TGCAGTGCTCACGTAGGAGGCACAGATACGCAGTATTTT.